These T cell receptor beta chains were read from a single sample in a study of cytomegalovirus exposure and HLA in healthy donors. The protocol was immunoSEQ multiplex PCR, while the TCRdb copy is restricted to in-frame clones and leaves out a portion. The sample includes roughly 300,000 clones, around 87% of them seen just once. The sequencing input was PBMCs. Source of these receptors: a woman aged 18-29 years in good health and CMV-seronegative. Each CDR3 is given without its conserved first and last residue. The size field is filled for only some rows; it gives once, few, many or a size class.

j_call v_call clone_size cdr3_aa
TRBJ2-7 TRBV2 NA ASRYGEQY
TRBJ2-2 TRBV19 NA ASNVAGNTGELF
TRBJ2-1 TRBV28 NA ASSLLSPSSYNEQF
TRBJ1-4 TRBV28 NA ASIGRQHERF
TRBJ2-7 TRBV18 NA ASSPPGGASYEQY
TRBJ1-2 TRBV12-2 NA ASRSRDRGPVGDGYT
TRBJ2-5 TRBV9 NA ASSVGTSADGWQETQY
TRBJ2-3 TRBV6-1 NA ASSAGGDTDTQY
TRBJ2-5 TRBV19 NA ASSIATTGGQETQY
TRBJ2-7 TRBV2 once ASNPGLAVHEQY
TRBJ2-7 TRBV19 NA ASSTLSGSPYEQY
TRBJ2-5 TRBV27 NA ASSSPEAAKGQETQY
TRBJ1-1 TRBV27 NA ASSTLSGWPNTEAF
TRBJ1-2 TRBV9 NA ASSQKKRETAHVHGYT
TRBJ1-5 TRBV15 NA ATSDDRGNSNQPQH
TRBJ2-3 TRBV6-6 many ASAIPGADTQY
TRBJ1-3 TRBV5-1 NA ASSGGTSSGNTIY
TRBJ2-7 TRBV5-4 NA ASSRTGGQSNEQY
TRBJ1-5 TRBV27 NA ASRLLAAQNQPQH
TRBJ2-7 TRBV7-9 few ASSPSHYEQY
TRBJ2-7 TRBV11-2 NA ASSLDGYEQY
TRBJ2-3 TRBV4-3 NA ASSPEPGQGSDTQY
TRBJ2-6 TRBV5-1 NA ASSLLVRGYSGANVLT
TRBJ1-1 TRBV6-5 NA ASSPGGEAF
TRBJ2-1 TRBV11-3 NA ASSYEGGIYNEQF